This T cell receptor (beta chain) derives from a study of blood T cell repertoires in COVID-19. This clone was picked up one time. Germline V gene data show CDR1 as SGHTA and CDR2 as FQGTGA. The CDR3 totals 19 residues. Trimming took 5 bases from V and 0 from J; bases not matched to a gene: 12. This table comes from immunoSEQ multiplex PCR, and its TCRdb copy is limited to in-frame clones, with some not included. The sample contains approximately 460,000 clones, roughly nine tenths of which appear only once. Sequencing used peripheral blood. The rearrangement links TRBV7-3 to TRBJ2-1, with 11 bases that match TRBD2. The receptor was derived from a man in his late teens or twenties with COVID-19, enrolled during active disease. DNA of the CDR3: TGTGCCAGCAGCCCATCTCCTTCGACTAGCGGGATCTCCTACAATGAGCAGTTCTTC. Protein sequence: CASSPSPSTSGISYNEQFF.